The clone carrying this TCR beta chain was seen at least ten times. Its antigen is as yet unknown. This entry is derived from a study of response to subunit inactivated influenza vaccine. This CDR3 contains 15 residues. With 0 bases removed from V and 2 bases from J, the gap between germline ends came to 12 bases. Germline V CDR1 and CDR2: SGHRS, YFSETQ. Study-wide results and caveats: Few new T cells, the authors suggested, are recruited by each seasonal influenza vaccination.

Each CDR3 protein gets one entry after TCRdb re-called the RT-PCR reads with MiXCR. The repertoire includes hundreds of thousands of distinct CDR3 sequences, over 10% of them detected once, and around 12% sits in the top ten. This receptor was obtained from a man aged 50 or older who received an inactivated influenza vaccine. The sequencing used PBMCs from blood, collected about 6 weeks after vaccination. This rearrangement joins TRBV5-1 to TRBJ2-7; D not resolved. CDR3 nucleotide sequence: TGCGCCAGCAGCTTGGAGGTAGGCTTTGCCTACGAGCAGTACTTC. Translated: CASSLEVGFAYEQYF.